Following are 27 T cell receptor beta chains from one sample sequenced in a study of shared clonotypes between healthy human individuals. The method was immunoSEQ multiplex PCR; TCRdb's version includes in-frame clones alone and lacks a portion of them. The table records about 510,000 clones, 90% to 96% of them present only once. The sample comprised naive CD4+ T cells sorted from blood. As for subset: CD45RA+ positively selected. The receptors were gathered from a woman aged 30 to 39 in good health.

The V gene is TRBV15, the J gene TRBJ1-4, with no clear D. Germline-derived CDR1 and CDR2 are LNHNV and YYDKDF (reference sequence). Trimming removed 3 bases at V and 7 bases at J, with 18 bases between. The CDR3 runs to 16 residues. As DNA, the CDR3 is TGTGCCACCAGCAGGGGAGGAGAGAGCTTCACTGAAAAACTGTTTTTT. Amino acid sequence: CATSRGGESFTEKLFF.

The V gene is TRBV27, the J gene TRBJ1-2; D might be TRBD1 (6 bases). CDR1 and CDR2 from the germline V gene are MNHEY and SMNVEV (reference sequence). V was cut by 6 bases and J by 0 bases, with 17 bases left in between. CDR3 length: 16 residues. CDR3 protein: CASRVKIQGPNYGYTF. The CDR3 DNA sequence: TGTGCCAGCAGAGTTAAGATACAGGGCCCTAACTATGGCTACACCTTC.

The chain combines TRBV28 with TRBJ2-7, with D perhaps given as TRBD1 or TRBD2 (5 bases each). Germline V gives CDR1 MDHEN, CDR2 SYDVKM. Trimming pared 3 bases from V and 0 bases from J, leaving 9 bases between. The CDR3 runs 14 residues. The chain's CDR3 is CASSFGGPSYEQYF. The CDR3 DNA reads as TGTGCCAGCAGTTTTGGGGGACCCTCCTACGAGCAGTACTTC.

The chain has TRBV18 and TRBJ2-1, with 8 bases that match TRBD2. Germline V gene data show CDR1 as KGHSH and CDR2 as LQKENI. The length of the CDR3 is 16 residues. Losses at the gene ends were 3 bases for V and 9 bases for J; bases not matched to a gene: 13. The CDR3 loop reads CASSPTLSGSNLEQFF. In DNA form, the CDR3 reads TGTGCCAGCTCACCGACGTTGAGCGGGAGTAACCTTGAGCAGTTCTTC.

This clone was observed a few times. The rearrangement uses TRBV7-9 and TRBJ1-3; no clear D gene. This CDR3 is 14 amino acids long. V was pared by 3 bases and J by 0 bases, with 6 bases between. The V gene's germline CDR1 is SEHNR and CDR2 FQNEAQ (reference sequence). The CDR3 DNA follows: TGTGCCAGCAGCTTGGGCCCCTCTGGAAACACCATATATTTT. Translation gives CASSLGPSGNTIYF.

This clone was picked up one time. The rearrangement uses TRBV5-4 and TRBJ2-1, with 12 bases aligning to TRBD1. Per the germline V gene, CDR1 is SGHNT and CDR2 is YYREEE (reference sequence). CDR3 length: 15 amino acids. V gave up 6 bases and J gave up 9 bases; unmatched junction bases: 10. CDR3 bases: TGTGCCAGCACCCTGGGGGGACAGGGGGCGAGTGAGCAGTTCTTC. Amino acids: CASTLGGQGASEQFF.

The V call is TRBV25-1, the J call TRBJ2-1; 11 bases align to TRBD2. The germline gives CDR1 MGHDK, CDR2 SYGVNS. The CDR3 is 14 residues long. V gave up 7 bases and J gave up 5 bases; unmatched junction bases: 4. CDR3 in amino acids: CASTATSGNNEQFF. In DNA, the CDR3 is TGTGCCAGCACAGCGACTAGCGGGAACAATGAGCAGTTCTTC.

This sequence joins TRBV6-4 and TRBJ1-1, with TRBD1 matching 7 bases. Losses at the gene ends were 6 bases for V and 0 bases for J; bases not matched to a gene: 16. The CDR3 is 18 residues long. CDR1 MRHNA and CDR2 SNTAGT come from the germline V gene. CDR3 amino acids: CASRGKVERGPMNTEAFF. As DNA, the CDR3 is TGTGCCAGCAGGGGTAAGGTGGAAAGGGGGCCCATGAACACTGAAGCTTTCTTT.

A word on this clone: The sample carries other DNA sequences with the same CDR3. The chain carries TRBV30 and TRBJ2-7, with no clear D. CDR1 and CDR2 (germline): GTSNPN, SVGIG (reference sequence). The CDR3 runs to 11 residues. The V gene lost 1 base and the J gene lost 2 bases, with 3 bases spanning the gap. The CDR3: CAWSGTYEQYF. The CDR3, as DNA: TGTGCCTGGAGTGGCACCTACGAGCAGTACTTC.

The V call is TRBV15, the J call TRBJ2-3, with D unresolved. Trimming pared 0 bases from V and 5 bases from J, leaving 6 bases between. The CDR3 length is 13 residues. From germline, CDR1 is LNHNV and CDR2 YYDKDF (reference sequence). Here the CDR3 DNA reads TGTGCCACCAGCAGAGATGTGGGAGATACGCAGTATTTT. This encodes CATSRDVGDTQYF.

The genes are TRBV28 and TRBJ1-1; TRBD1 aligns across 9 bases. J was trimmed by 4 bases and V by 7 bases; bases with no gene match: 13. Germline V CDR1 and CDR2: MDHEN, SYDVKM. This CDR3 region has 16 residues. Here the CDR3 reads CASTHSGTGYSTEAFF. CDR3 nucleotides: TGTGCCAGCACGCACTCCGGGACAGGGTATAGCACTGAAGCTTTCTTT.

The chain links TRBV11-2 to TRBJ2-5, with D possibly matching TRBD2 (6 bases). The J call is in doubt because the DNA end fits TRBJ2-7 better. Looked up from germline, CDR1 is SGHAT and CDR2 is FQNNGV. The CDR3 covers 16 residues. This CDR3 reads CASSPISASRDYEQYF. In DNA form, the CDR3 reads TGTGCCAGCAGCCCGATATCGGCGTCGCGGGACTACGAGCAGTACTTC.

The J gene is TRBJ2-1, the V gene TRBV11-2, with 8 bases that match TRBD2. Germline V gene lookup returns CDR1 SGHAT and CDR2 FQNNGV. V was clipped by 0 bases and J by 8 bases; unmatched bases: 12. This CDR3 spans 17 amino acids. DNA for the CDR3: TGTGCCAGCAGCTTAGATAATAAGCGGGAGACCCGGCATGAGCAGTTCTTC. Its translation: CASSLDNKRETRHEQFF.

As concerns this clone: One end of the junction fails to match germline, which may point to a read error. The chain is built from TRBV23-1 and TRBJ2-7; 11 bases align to TRBD1. TRBV23-1 is treated as an ORF (open reading frame) with a function not yet certain. The length of the CDR3 is 16 residues. The CDR3 sequence: CASSQPRDRGTYGQYF. The CDR3 coding sequence is TGCGCCAGCAGTCAACCCCGGGACAGGGGGACGTACGGGCAGTACTTC.

V gene TRBV5-6 combines with J gene TRBJ1-1; D not resolved. Trimming removed 3 bases at V and 0 bases at J, with 9 bases between. CDR1 and CDR2 (germline): SGHDT, YYEEEE. This CDR3 contains 14 residues. The CDR3: CASSSVVVNTEAFF. The CDR3 DNA reads TGTGCCAGCAGCTCCGTGGTTGTGAACACTGAAGCTTTCTTT.

On this clone itself: The germline gene is not matched at one end of the junction; a read error may be the cause. The chain employs TRBV23-1 and TRBJ2-6; D is uncertain. TRBV23-1 is marked as an open reading frame, function uncertain. The CDR3 has 17 residues. This CDR3 reads CASSNTTATKSGQRPDF. CDR3 in DNA: TGCGCCAGCAGTAACACCACCGCAACAAAGTCGGGCCAACGTCCTGACTTC.

The chain employs TRBV11-2 and TRBJ1-2; 7 bases match TRBD1. Germline assignment: CDR1 SGHAT and CDR2 FQNNGV. V lost 6 bases and J lost 4; bases outside the gene matches: 5. The CDR3 has 13 amino acids. This chain's CDR3 is CASSPGTAYGYTF. CDR3 nucleotide sequence: TGTGCCAGCAGTCCCGGGACAGCCTATGGCTACACCTTC.

The gene calls are TRBV28 and TRBJ1-5, with 10 bases aligning to TRBD1. After removal of 8 bases from V and 7 bases from J, the junction contained 11 bases not matched to a gene. This CDR3 is built from 15 residues. Germline CDR1 MDHEN, CDR2 SYDVKM. The CDR3 DNA reads as TGTGCCAGCTCGTCGGACAGGGGGATAGGACAGCCCCAGCATTTT. This gives the protein CASSSDRGIGQPQHF.

This chain uses TRBV13 with TRBJ1-3; D not certain. V was trimmed by 4 bases and J by 4 bases, leaving 14 bases between them. CDR1 and CDR2 from the germline V gene are PRHDT and FYEKMQ (reference sequence). The CDR3 has 15 residues. CDR3 coding DNA: TGTGCCAGCAGCTCACCCTGGGAGACCGGAAACACCATATATTTT. This translates into CASSSPWETGNTIYF.

The chain uses TRBV28 and TRBJ2-5, with D perhaps matching TRBD1 (7 bases). CDR1 and CDR2 from the germline V gene are MDHEN and SYDVKM. Trimming shortened V by 5 bases and J by 4 bases, and 29 bases separated the two germline ends. The CDR3 consists of 19 residues. In DNA form, the CDR3 reads TGTGCCAGCAGTCCGCCCTTAGGCAGGGGGGTGAGGTTCGGAGAGACCCAGTACTTC. This gives the protein CASSPPLGRGVRFGETQYF.

The V and J genes are TRBV7-8 and TRBJ2-1; 9 positions match TRBD2. Trimming cost V 3 bases and J 6 bases; bases outside gene matches: 9. The CDR3 loop spans 16 amino acids. Germline CDR1 SGHVS, CDR2 FQNEAQ. The CDR3 nucleotides are TGTGCCAGCAGCTTCTTAGCGGGAGAAGGGTCCAATGAGCAGTTCTTC. The encoded protein is CASSFLAGEGSNEQFF.

The chain carries TRBV5-1 and TRBJ2-3; possibly TRBD2 for D (5 bases). Germline loops: CDR1 SGHRS, CDR2 YFSETQ. The CDR3 loop spans 16 amino acids. V dropped 2 bases and J dropped 3 bases, with 16 bases sitting between them. This chain's CDR3 is CASSFLDSPGTDTQYF. CDR3 sequence (DNA): TGCGCCAGCAGCTTCCTGGATAGCCCGGGAACAGATACGCAGTATTTT.

The V call is TRBV19, the J call TRBJ1-3; 9 nucleotides line up with TRBD1. Germline V lookup: CDR1 LNHDA, CDR2 SQIVND (reference sequence). Trimming took 3 bases from V and 1 from J; bases not matched to a gene: 1. The CDR3 spans 15 residues. Here the CDR3 DNA reads TGTGCCAGTAGTATCGGGACAGGGTCTGGAAACACCATATATTTT. It codes for CASSIGTGSGNTIYF.

V usage is TRBV18 and J usage is TRBJ1-1; the match to TRBD1 covers 7 bases. The trim removed 2 bases at V and 0 bases at J, leaving 6 bases unmatched. Germline CDR1 KGHSH, CDR2 LQKENI. The CDR3 totals 16 residues. The CDR3 sequence is CASSPRGGAMNTEAFF. The CDR3 DNA sequence: TGTGCCAGCTCACCAAGAGGGGGCGCGATGAACACTGAAGCTTTCTTT.

The CDR3 sequence: CASSFEGKIGNSPLHF. In nucleotides, the CDR3 is TGTGCCAGCAGTTTCGAGGGGAAGATAGGGAATTCACCCCTCCACTTT. This chain uses TRBV28 with TRBJ1-6; a possible D gene is TRBD1 (5 bases). Trimming stripped 3 bases from V and 7 bases from J, with 16 bases between. The V gene's germline CDR1 is MDHEN and CDR2 SYDVKM. The CDR3 is 16 residues long.

The J gene is TRBJ2-1, the V gene TRBV4-1; TRBD2 matches at 11 bases. The ends lost 1 base at V and 5 bases at J; junction bases unmatched: 13. This CDR3 has 19 residues. The germline gives CDR1 MGHRA, CDR2 YSYEKL. CDR3 residues: CASSQVGPPLAGANNEQFF. DNA of the CDR3: TGCGCCAGCAGCCAAGTCGGCCCCCCACTAGCGGGAGCAAACAATGAGCAGTTCTTC.

The V and J genes are TRBV10-3 and TRBJ2-2, with a tentative D call TRBD1 (5 bases). The CDR3 spans 14 residues. The V end lost 7 bases, the J end lost 4 bases, and 13 bases lay between the germline ends. CDR1 is ENHRY, CDR2 SYGVKD, per germline. DNA of the CDR3: TGTGCCATCAATACAGGTCCCGGCACCGGGGAGCTGTTTTTT. Translation: CAINTGPGTGELFF.